These T cell receptor beta chains were read from a single sample in a study of cytomegalovirus exposure and HLA in healthy donors. Method: immunoSEQ multiplex PCR; TCRdb's copy keeps in-frame clones and lacks some. Its listing shows some 120,000 clones. Sequencing input: PBMCs. These receptors came from a young man in good health and CMV-seronegative. Each CDR3 is given with its conserved first and last residue. The order of the fields is V gene, J gene, D gene, CDR3 protein, CDR3 DNA. The D gene is left open where the match is weak.

TRBV13	TRBJ1-2	.	CASGGGLQADGYTF	TGTGCCAGCGGGGGGGGCCTCCAGGCGGATGGCTACACCTTC
TRBV27	TRBJ2-7	TRBD1	CASRDLQGNEQYF	TGTGCCAGCAGGGATCTACAGGGGAACGAGCAGTACTTC
TRBV5-1	TRBJ2-7	.	CASSLGLGQVGTYEQYF	TGCGCCAGCAGCTTGGGTTTGGGGCAGGTAGGGACCTACGAGCAGTACTTC
TRBV9	TRBJ1-2	.	CASTQTPYGYTF	TGTGCCAGCACGCAGACACCCTATGGCTACACCTTC
TRBV4-1	TRBJ2-1	TRBD2	CATGLAGGRDEQFF	TGCGCCACCGGACTAGCGGGAGGTAGGGATGAGCAGTTCTTC
TRBV18	TRBJ1-3	.	CASSPGGLNSGNTIYF	TGTGCCAGCTCACCGGGAGGACTGAACTCTGGAAACACCATATATTTT
TRBV7-3	TRBJ2-1	.	CASSPLGGVGYNEQFF	TGTGCCAGCAGTCCCCTAGGAGGTGTCGGCTACAATGAGCAGTTCTTC
TRBV28	TRBJ1-2	.	CASRAGIPYGYTF	TGTGCCAGCAGGGCAGGAATACCCTATGGCTACACCTTC
TRBV6-4	TRBJ1-2	.	CARSDSPGNYGYTF	TGTGCCCGCAGTGACTCCCCGGGAAACTATGGCTACACCTTC
TRBV30	TRBJ1-4	.	CAWSVSVHEKLFF	TGTGCCTGGAGTGTATCGGTCCACGAAAAACTGTTTTTT
TRBV4-1	TRBJ2-1	TRBD2	CASSQAGLAYDEQFF	TGCGCCAGCAGCCAGGCAGGACTAGCTTACGATGAGCAGTTCTTC
TRBV5-1	TRBJ1-2	TRBD1	CASSLDGQGAGYTF	TGCGCCAGCAGCTTGGATGGGCAGGGGGCTGGCTACACCTTC
TRBV29-1	TRBJ1-1	.	CSVGGQFNTEAFF	TGCAGCGTCGGTGGGCAGTTCAACACTGAAGCTTTCTTT
TRBV7-2	TRBJ2-1	.	CASSLELAGSYNEQFF	TGTGCCAGCAGCTTAGAGCTAGCCGGCTCCTACAATGAGCAGTTCTTC
TRBV6-5	TRBJ1-5	.	CASRRGRESNQPQHF	TGTGCCAGCAGGCGCGGACGGGAGAGCAATCAGCCCCAGCATTTT
TRBV18	TRBJ2-1	TRBD1	CASSPQVRIQGAGEQFF	TGTGCCAGCTCACCACAGGTTCGTATACAGGGGGCTGGTGAGCAGTTCTTC
TRBV19	TRBJ1-5	.	CASSIRFYSNQPQHF	TGTGCCAGTAGTATCAGGTTTTATAGCAATCAGCCCCAGCATTTT
TRBV6-6	TRBJ2-7	TRBD1	CASSYPGQGSAYEQYF	TGTGCCAGCAGTTACCCGGGACAGGGGAGTGCCTACGAGCAGTACTTC
TRBV5-1	TRBJ2-1	TRBD1	CASSLGGARTGEFF	TGCGCCAGCAGCTTGGGGGGAGCCCGTACAGGGGAGTTCTTC
TRBV5-4	TRBJ2-1	.	CASSLALGVSYNEQFF	TGTGCCAGCAGCTTGGCTTTAGGGGTCTCCTACAATGAGCAGTTCTTC
TRBV29-1	TRBJ1-1	.	CSVEETQNTEAFF	TGCAGCGTTGAAGAGACTCAGAACACTGAAGCTTTCTTT
TRBV29-1	TRBJ2-5	TRBD2	CSVGFSGEQYF	TGCAGCGTGGGGTTTAGCGGGGAGCAGTACTTC
TRBV11-2	TRBJ1-1	.	CASSLAGNTEAFF	TGTGCCAGCAGCTTGGCTGGGAACACTGAAGCTTTCTTT
TRBV28	TRBJ1-2	TRBD1	CASRGADRVRGYTF	TGTGCCAGCAGGGGCGCAGACAGGGTTAGGGGCTACACCTTC
TRBV5-1	TRBJ2-7	TRBD2	CASSLGLAGGPYEQYF	TGCGCCAGCAGCTTGGGGTTAGCGGGAGGGCCCTACGAGCAGTACTTC
TRBV27	TRBJ2-2	.	CASSRRRETGELFF	TGTGCCAGCAGTCGGAGACGGGAGACCGGGGAGCTGTTTTTT
TRBV11-2	TRBJ2-7	.	CASSSRPDEQYF	TGTGCCAGCAGCTCGAGGCCGGACGAGCAGTACTTC
TRBV11-2	TRBJ2-2	.	CASSLSHYGELFF	TGTGCCAGCAGCTTATCCCACTACGGGGAGCTGTTTTTT
TRBV9	TRBJ2-3	.	CASSSGMRTSSTDTQYF	TGTGCCAGCTCCTCCGGCATGCGGACATCTAGCACAGATACGCAGTATTTT
TRBV19	TRBJ1-1	.	CASSIGQDTEAFF	TGTGCCAGTAGTATAGGACAAGACACTGAAGCTTTCTTT
TRBV5-8	TRBJ2-3	.	CASSLEDLHYTDTQYF	TGTGCCAGCAGCTTGGAAGACCTGCACTACACAGATACGCAGTATTTT
TRBV5-1	TRBJ2-2	.	CASSSSTEIHTGELFF	TGCGCCAGCAGCTCATCGACAGAGATTCACACCGGGGAGCTGTTTTTT
TRBV19	TRBJ2-1	.	CASSSQQSIAGSNEQFF	TGTGCCAGTAGTTCCCAGCAATCTATAGCCGGGTCGAATGAGCAGTTCTTC
TRBV27	TRBJ2-7	.	CATGLSTYEQYF	TGTGCCACCGGACTCTCAACCTACGAGCAGTACTTC
TRBV28	TRBJ2-1	.	CASSFPDSSYNEQFF	TGTGCCAGCAGTTTCCCGGACAGCTCCTACAATGAGCAGTTCTTC
TRBV27	TRBJ2-3	TRBD2	CASSPSPSGTDAGQYF	TGTGCCAGCAGTCCCTCTCCTAGCGGGACGGACGCCGGGCAGTATTTT
TRBV6-6	TRBJ1-2	.	CASSSNSQGNYTF	TGTGCCAGCAGTTCCAACTCACAGGGTAACTACACCTTC
TRBV4-2	TRBJ2-1	.	CASSQAPLPGYNEQFF	TGTGCCAGCAGCCAAGCCCCGCTTCCAGGGTACAATGAGCAGTTCTTC
TRBV7-9	TRBJ2-4	.	CASRPGPGAKNIQYF	TGTGCCAGCAGACCCGGCCCAGGAGCCAAAAACATTCAGTACTTC
TRBV28	TRBJ1-2	.	CASSYFPGGGRNYGYTF	TGTGCCAGCAGTTATTTCCCCGGGGGAGGAAGAAACTATGGCTACACCTTC
TRBV6-6	TRBJ2-7	TRBD1	CASSYPGQGRDEQYF	TGTGCCAGCAGTTACCCAGGACAGGGGCGGGACGAGCAGTACTTC
TRBV5-5	TRBJ1-5	.	CASTNTTGLGAKPQHF	TGTGCCAGCACCAACACGACAGGTTTGGGCGCGAAGCCCCAGCATTTT
TRBV20-1	TRBJ2-1	.	CSAHGRDEQFF	TGCAGTGCCCACGGCAGGGATGAGCAGTTCTTC
TRBV5-4	TRBJ1-1	TRBD1	CASSSDRDTEAFF	TGTGCCAGCAGCTCGGACAGGGACACTGAAGCTTTCTTT
TRBV6-5	TRBJ2-5	.	CASSYKKDKQETQYF	TGTGCCAGCAGTTACAAAAAGGACAAGCAAGAGACCCAGTACTTC
TRBV28	TRBJ1-3	.	CASSAGSPGNTIYF	TGTGCCAGCAGTGCAGGTAGTCCAGGAAACACCATATATTTT